This T cell receptor beta chain came from a study of metastatic and nonmetastatic thyroid tumors. Ahead of thyroid surgery, no patient had received treatment of any kind. This clone was seen repeatedly, ten times or more. Losses at the gene ends were 1 base for V and 7 bases for J; bases not matched to a gene: 5. CDR1 and CDR2 from the germline V gene are SEHNR and FQNEAQ (reference sequence). The CDR3 sequence is 14 residues long. Using MiXCR, TCRdb re-called clones from the PCR reads. This sample has 15,000 to 20,000 clones, with roughly an eighth found just once. This receptor was taken from a female donor with papillary thyroid cancer or a benign thyroid nodule (not recorded which). Some clones in this sample may be carry-over from other donors' samples. The rearrangement links TRBV7-9 to TRBJ2-3; 7 bases are a match to TRBD2. Material: tumor tissue. CDR3 in amino acids: CASSLVGLGYTQYF. CDR3 DNA sequence: TGTGCCAGCAGCTTAGTCGGACTAGGATATACGCAGTATTTT.